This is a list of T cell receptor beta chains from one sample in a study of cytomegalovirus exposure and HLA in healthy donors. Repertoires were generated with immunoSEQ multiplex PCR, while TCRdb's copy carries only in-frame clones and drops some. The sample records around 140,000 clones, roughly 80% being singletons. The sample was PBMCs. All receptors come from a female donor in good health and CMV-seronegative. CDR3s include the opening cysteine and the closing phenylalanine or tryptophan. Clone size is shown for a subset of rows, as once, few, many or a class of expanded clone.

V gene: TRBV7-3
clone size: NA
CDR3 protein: CASSSQGDTEAFF

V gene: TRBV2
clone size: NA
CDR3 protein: CASSEADRGNSPLHF

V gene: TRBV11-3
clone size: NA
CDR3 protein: CASSARAGANVLTF

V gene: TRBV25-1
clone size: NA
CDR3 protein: CASSAQGMNTEAFF

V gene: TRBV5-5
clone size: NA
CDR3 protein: CASSVTGQTIGSGANVLTF

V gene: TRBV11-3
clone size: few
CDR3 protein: CASSLEGANTEAFF

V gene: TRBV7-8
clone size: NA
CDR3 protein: CASSLGGLGAADTQYF

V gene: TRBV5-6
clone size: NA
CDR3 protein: CASNNPGTGAYEQYF

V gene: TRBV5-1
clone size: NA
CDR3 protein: CASSTDSSEDTQYF

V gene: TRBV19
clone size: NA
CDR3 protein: CASSSQGGYEQYF

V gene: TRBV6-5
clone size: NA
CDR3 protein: CASSGVDETAEAFF

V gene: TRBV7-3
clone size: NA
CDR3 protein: CASSSSGTGGGYTF

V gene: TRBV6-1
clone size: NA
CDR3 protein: CASRPTMEFEAFF

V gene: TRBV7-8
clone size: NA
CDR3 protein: CASSSITGGDTGGYTF

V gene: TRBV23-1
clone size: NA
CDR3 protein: CASSQSPPGLDYGYTF

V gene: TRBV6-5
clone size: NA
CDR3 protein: CASGEGGSFYEQYF

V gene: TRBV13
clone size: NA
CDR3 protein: CASSTTEGVNEQFF

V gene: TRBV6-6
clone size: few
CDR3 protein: CASNTGRRNQPQHF